This T cell receptor (beta chain) comes out of a study of cytomegalovirus exposure and HLA in healthy donors. This cohort consisted of healthy bone marrow donors. The PCR made use of 60 Vbeta and 13 Jbeta primers. The table came from immunoSEQ multiplex PCR; TCRdb's copy has only in-frame clones and leaves some out. The sample table includes over 150,000 clones. The ends lost 5 bases at V and 0 bases at J; junction bases unmatched: 1. The CDR3 extends over 15 amino acids. Germline V gene data show CDR1 as LNHNV and CDR2 as YYDKDF (reference sequence). Sample: PBMCs. The receptor was derived from a boy between 10 and 17 years old in good health and CMV-seronegative. J is TRBJ2-1 and V is TRBV15; TRBD2 agrees at 10 bases. The CDR3 DNA is TGTGCCACCAGCCTAGCGGGGGCCTCCTACAATGAGCAGTTCTTC. Protein sequence: CATSLAGASYNEQFF.